This T cell receptor beta chain was identified in a study of spatial heterogeneity in lung cancer. Study results and caveats: Counts that tracked tumor mutation counts were those of expanded intratumoral alpha and beta TCRs.

This clonotype is categorized as medium-sized. Antigen unknown. TCRdb reprocessed the 5' RACE reads via MiXCR and lists one record per CDR3 protein. The data show around 1,600 distinct CDR3 sequences, roughly 20% seen once. Time point in this sample: sample taken at primary tumor resection. The authors sequenced whole RNA from tumor, nontumor lung or frozen PBMC without sorting. The CDR3 has 17 residues. The germline gives CDR1 MNHEY, CDR2 SMNVEV (reference sequence). J lost 0 bases, V lost 2 bases, and 5 bases had no gene match. The sequences come from lung tumor tissue, collected at surgery. V is TRBV27 and J is TRBJ1-5, with 9 bases matching TRBD1. The clonotype was recovered from a male donor with early-stage non-small cell lung cancer. The CDR3 region has the DNA TGTGCCAGCAGTTTAACCGGACAGGGGTATAGCAATCAGCCCCAGCATTTT. Amino acid sequence: CASSLTGQGYSNQPQHF.